Listed here is a single TCR beta chain. Its antigen is still unknown. 5' RACE with UMI labels generated the TRB cDNA libraries. TCRdb re-called the 5' RACE reads and catalogs CDR3 proteins one per entry, DNA excluded. This table holds about 6,800 distinct CDR3 sequences. CDR1 and CDR2 from the germline V gene are SQVTM and ANQGSEA. The CDR3 is 15 amino acids. The data were taken from a study of CXCR3-negative and CXCR3-positive naive CD8 T cells. General study findings and limits: Naive cells positive for CXCR3 carried more hydrophobic TRB CDR3s than CXCR3-negative ones.

The V call is TRBV29-1, the J call TRBJ2-1; without DNA, the TCRdb call of TRBD1 cannot be checked. This clonotype was sampled from a human donor in good health. Some clones in this sample may be carry-over from other donors' samples. The specimen sequenced was naive CXCR3+ CD8+ T cells from blood. Described subset: CD45RO-CCR7+CD27+CD95- naive CD8+ T cells expressing CXCR3 (TNR3+). The CDR3: CSAAGTGSFYNEQFF.